The clone carrying this T cell receptor beta chain was found a few times. As yet, its antigen is unknown. This entry belongs to a study of CD8 T cell repertoires and HIV-1 epitope variants. Across the whole study: T cells were stimulated with Twenty-five Gag and Nef peptides separately.

CDR3 size: 13 residues. Deletions cut 6 bases from V and 7 bases from J, with 13 bases between. Germline loops: CDR1 ENHRY, CDR2 SYGVKD. The repertoire was sequenced with immunoSEQ multiplex PCR; TCRdb's copy has only in-frame clones and lacks some. The sample has a few thousand clones; around two thirds are singletons. The clonotype comes from a male donor with HIV. This sequence joins TRBV10-3 and TRBJ2-1; D is tentatively TRBD1 or TRBD2 (5 bases each). The sequencing sample was made of cultured CD8+ T cells derived from PBMCs. CDR3 protein: CAIRGGTGNEQFF. The DNA for the CDR3 is TGTGCCATCAGAGGTGGGACGGGGAATGAGCAGTTCTTC.